The T cell receptor beta chain described here comes from a study of post-analysis software for immune sequencing data. Study conclusions and caveats: Same-batch samples co-clustered strongly by F measure. Five TRBV segments, including TRBV5-6, TRBV5-1 and TRBV20-1, were more frequent in patients than controls.

With regard to this clonotype: The target antigen is unknown.

cDNA libraries for TCR beta contained unique molecular identifiers. TCRdb reprocessed the PCR reads via MiXCR and lists one record per CDR3 protein. This table holds hundreds of thousands of distinct CDR3 sequences, roughly 27% found once. This CDR3 comprises 16 residues. Germline-derived CDR1 and CDR2 are MDHEN and SYDVKM. The sequenced sample was blood. The chain joins TRBV28 to TRBJ2-5, with 8 bases lining up with TRBD2. TRBJ2-7 explains the end of the DNA better; the J call may be wrong. This TCR came from a girl under 18 with multiple sclerosis. CDR3 nucleotides: TGTGCCAGCAGTTTATGCCTTGGCGGGAGGAATTGCGAGCAGTACTTC. Its protein is CASSLCLGGRNCEQYF.